The 30 T cell receptor beta chains in this list originate from one sample, sequenced in a study of regulatory T cells in long-lasting Graves disease. iRepertoire HTBI primers and Arm-PCR of CDR3 regions built TCR beta libraries. A single record per CDR3 protein comes from TCRdb applying MiXCR to the multiplex PCR reads. The sample has about 430,000 distinct CDR3 sequences; roughly a fifth are singletons. Time point noted: persistent/refractory GD, antithyroid drugs over 5 years with positive TRAb. Making the TCR library involved RNA that had been extracted from PBMCs. The sample was peripheral blood mononuclear cells (PBMCs), taken when the disease was refractory, from a patient treated with antithyroid drugs. The receptor set was obtained from a female donor with Graves disease.

This clonotype was seen ten or more times. The J gene is TRBJ2-7, the V gene TRBV12-3 or TRBV12-4; unclear D gene. The length of the CDR3 is 13 residues. V gave up 3 bases and J gave up 5 bases, with 11 bases separating them. The DNA of the CDR3 is TGTGCCAGCAGTTTTTCCGTGGGGAACGAGCAGTACTTC. This gives the protein CASSFSVGNEQYF.

This clonotype was picked up many times. The genes are TRBV7-3 and TRBJ2-1; TRBD2 matches at 8 bases. The CDR3 spans 18 residues. With 2 bases clipped from V and 1 base from J, the junction kept 10 bases outside the gene matches. From germline, CDR1 is SGHTA and CDR2 FQGTGA. The CDR3 loop is CASSLGTSSLMSYNEQFF. DNA for the CDR3: TGTGCCAGCAGCTTAGGGACTAGTTCGTTGATGTCCTACAATGAGCAGTTCTTC.

This clonotype has just a few counts. V usage is TRBV12-3 or TRBV12-4 and J usage is TRBJ2-7, with D tentatively TRBD2 (5 bases). Deletions cut 11 bases from V and 3 bases from J, with 26 bases between. The CDR3 is made up of 16 amino acids. DNA of the CDR3: TGTGCCGGCCGGGGAGCCTTACCTCCCGGGGACTACGAGCAGTACTTC. It yields the protein CAGRGALPPGDYEQYF.

The chain carries TRBV7-2 and TRBJ1-1; D ambiguous. Germline values: CDR1 SGHTA, CDR2 FQGNSA. The CDR3 runs to 15 residues. The V gene lost 3 bases and the J gene lost 1 base, with 12 bases spanning the gap. The CDR3: CASSFPPGENTEAFF. In nucleotides, the CDR3 is TGTGCCAGCAGCTTCCCACCTGGGGAGAACACTGAAGCTTTCTTT.

The chain couples TRBV5-6 to TRBJ1-2, with TRBD1 identical over 7 bases. J lost 4 bases, V lost 2 bases, and 5 bases had no gene match. The length of the CDR3 is 14 residues. Germline V lookup: CDR1 SGHDT, CDR2 YYEEEE. In nucleotides, the CDR3 is TGTGCCAGCAGCTTCAGGGACAGCGTCTATGGCTACACCTTC. It translates to CASSFRDSVYGYTF. Full variable domain (outside the CDR3, taken from reference TRBV5-6 and TRBJ1-2): DAGVTQSPTHLIKTRGQQVTLRCSPKSGHDTVSWYQQALGQGPQFIFQYYEEEERQRGNFPDRFSGHQFPNYSSELNVNALLLGDSALYLCASSFRDSVYGYTFGSGTRLTVV.

V usage is TRBV7-9 and J usage is TRBJ1-5; perhaps TRBD1 as D (6 bases). Trimming shortened V by 5 bases and J by 7 bases, and 18 bases separated the two germline ends. CDR1 is SEHNR, CDR2 FQNEAQ, per germline (reference sequence). The CDR3 covers 15 residues. The CDR3 sequence: CASSQQGSLIQPQHF. CDR3 DNA: TGTGCCAGCAGCCAACAGGGCTCGCTGATCCAGCCCCAGCATTTT.

This clonotype has a handful of counts. The chain recombines TRBV28 with TRBJ2-1; the D gene is possibly TRBD2 (6 bases). This CDR3 region has 16 residues. The germline CDR1 and CDR2 sequences are MDHEN and SYDVKM. V was cut by 5 bases and J by 1 base, with 15 bases left in between. CDR3 nucleotides: TGTGCCAGCAGTCAACCGGGACTTCGGTCCTACAATGAGCAGTTCTTC. This sequence encodes CASSQPGLRSYNEQFF. The whole variable domain, remainder taken from reference TRBV28 and TRBJ2-1, is DVKVTQSSRYLVKRTGEKVFLECVQDMDHENMFWYRQDPGLGLRLIYFSYDVKMKEKGDIPEGYSVSREKKERFSLILESASTNQTSMYLCASSQPGLRSYNEQFFGPGTRLTVL.

This clonotype was counted at least ten times. This rearrangement joins TRBV30 to TRBJ1-5; possibly TRBD1 for D (6 bases). The germline CDR1 and CDR2 sequences are GTSNPN and SVGIG (reference sequence). Trimming took 1 base from V and 7 from J, leaving 11 bases between them. The length of the CDR3 is 13 residues. Here the CDR3 reads CAWSAGAPQPQHF. CDR3 nucleotide sequence: TGTGCCTGGAGTGCGGGGGCTCCACAGCCCCAGCATTTT.

This clonotype was seen a handful of times. V and J are TRBV7-6 and TRBJ2-5; D gene unclear. CDR3 size: 16 residues. CDR1 SGHVS and CDR2 FNYEAQ come from the germline V gene. Trimming removed 0 bases at V and 2 bases at J, with 13 bases between. CDR3 bases: TGTGCCAGCAGCTTAGCCGGATTGGAAGTTCAAGAGACCCAGTACTTC. Translating it yields CASSLAGLEVQETQYF. Variable domain in full (rest from reference TRBV7-6 and TRBJ2-5): GAGVSQSPRYKVTKRGQDVALRCDPISGHVSLYWYRQALGQGPEFLTYFNYEAQQDKSGLPNDRFSAERPEGSISTLTIQRTEQRDSAMYRCASSLAGLEVQETQYFGPGTRLLVL.

This clonotype was picked up many times. The chain has TRBV28 and TRBJ2-4; D could derive from TRBD1 or TRBD2 (5 bases each). V was trimmed by 8 bases and J by 1 base, leaving 18 bases between them. Germline V gene data show CDR1 as MDHEN and CDR2 as SYDVKM. The CDR3 spans 16 residues. CDR3 nucleotides: TGTGCCAGCCGAGGACCCGCCGGGGCTGCCAAAAACATTCAGTACTTC. Encoded protein: CASRGPAGAAKNIQYF.

This clonotype was detected ten times or more. The rearrangement joins TRBV3-1 to TRBJ1-1, with unresolved D. The germline V gene encodes CDR1 LGHDT and CDR2 YNNKEL (reference sequence). V was cut by 9 bases and J by 2 bases, with 7 bases left in between. This CDR3 contains 11 residues. The CDR3, as DNA: TGTGCCAGTCGGCTCAACACTGAAGCTTTCTTT. This encodes CASRLNTEAFF.

V and J are TRBV6-1 and TRBJ2-7; 11 positions agree with TRBD1. Germline trimming cut 4 bases from V and 2 bases from J; bases unmatched to any gene: 7. From germline, CDR1 is MNHNS and CDR2 SASEGT. CDR3 size: 16 residues. CDR3 amino acids: CASSAGGTGGPYEQYF. The CDR3 bases are TGTGCCAGCAGTGCCGGGGGGACAGGGGGGCCCTACGAGCAGTACTTC.

This clonotype was counted ten times or more. The V gene is TRBV6-5, the J gene TRBJ1-2; 7 bases agree with TRBD1. Germline V CDR1 and CDR2: MNHEY, SVGAGI. The ends lost 2 bases at V and 8 bases at J; junction bases unmatched: 14. CDR3 length equals 16 residues. The CDR3 here is CASSYPYRGPPGGYTF. CDR3 nucleotide sequence: TGTGCCAGCAGTTACCCTTACAGGGGCCCGCCGGGAGGCTACACCTTC.

This sequence joins TRBV7-9 and TRBJ2-7; either TRBD1 or TRBD2 may fit D (5 bases each). Germline-derived CDR1 and CDR2 are SEHNR and FQNEAQ (reference sequence). The CDR3 is made up of 14 amino acids. V lost 11 bases and J 2 bases, leaving 19 bases between the germline ends. For the CDR3, the DNA is TGTGCCGGAAACTCGGGGCAGGCCACCTACGAGCAGTACTTC. This translates into CAGNSGQATYEQYF.

The count of this clonotype is one. The chain employs TRBV20-1 and TRBJ2-4; D ambiguous. CDR3 length: 15 amino acids. The germline V gene encodes CDR1 DFQATT and CDR2 SNEGSKA (reference sequence). The V end was cut by 5 bases, the J end by 0 bases, with 14 bases between. The CDR3 DNA is TGCAGTGCTGTGACCCAAACATTAGCCAAAAACATTCAGTACTTC. Its translation: CSAVTQTLAKNIQYF.

About this clonotype: The missing conserved phenylalanine or tryptophan at the end of this CDR3 makes a read error likely. The J gene is TRBJ2-7, the V gene TRBV6-1; D perhaps matches TRBD1 (5 bases). The CDR3 spans 12 residues. Germline assignment: CDR1 MNHNS and CDR2 SASEGT. V lost 11 bases to trimming and J lost 2 bases, with 13 bases between them. The CDR3 sequence is CACTDRTYEQYL. The CDR3 region has the DNA TGTGCCTGTACAGACAGAACCTACGAGCAGTACCTC.

This clonotype came up once. This rearrangement joins TRBV15 to TRBJ1-2; 7 bases map to TRBD1. The V segment lost 2 bases and the J segment 5 bases; nucleotides outside the gene matches: 11. CDR3 length: 16 residues. Germline V gives CDR1 LNHNV, CDR2 YYDKDF (reference sequence). In DNA form, the CDR3 reads TGTGCCACCAGCAGACAGTGGGGGACAGCCAGATATGGCTACACCTTC. This translates into CATSRQWGTARYGYTF.

The V call is TRBV12-3 or TRBV12-4, the J call TRBJ2-2; possibly TRBD2 for D (5 bases). Trimming removed 3 bases at V and 3 bases at J, with 17 bases between. The CDR3 length is 17 residues. This chain's CDR3 is CASSFSLEAPDTGELFF. CDR3 coding DNA: TGTGCCAGCAGTTTTTCACTAGAAGCCCCCGACACCGGGGAGCTGTTTTTT.

This clonotype has more than one count but fewer than ten. The chain links TRBV11-1 to TRBJ1-1; weak D call: TRBD1 (5 bases). Between the trimmed V and J ends, which lost 3 bases and 8 bases, there was a span of 13 bases. The CDR3 runs 13 residues. CDR1 is SGHAT, CDR2 FQDESV, per germline (reference sequence). For the CDR3, the DNA is TGTGCCAGCAGCTTGACGGGGCTACCAGAAGCTTTCTTT. Protein sequence: CASSLTGLPEAFF.

Regarding this clonotype: One junction end disagrees with the germline gene, perhaps due to a read error. The rearrangement uses TRBV10-3 and TRBJ1-2; a possible D gene is TRBD1 (6 bases). Per germline, CDR1 ENHRY and CDR2 SYGVKD. CDR3 size: 10 residues. The CDR3 DNA reads as TGTGCCACCAGGGGTGAGGGCTGCACCTTC. Amino acid sequence: CATRGEGCTF.

The chain is built from TRBV27 and TRBJ1-5; D possibly corresponds to TRBD1 (6 bases). Germline CDR1 and CDR2: MNHEY and SMNVEV (reference sequence). This CDR3 region has 15 residues. Between the trimmed V and J ends, which lost 3 bases and 1 base, there was a span of 10 bases. The CDR3 reads CASSLDSSSNQPQHF. For the CDR3, the DNA is TGTGCCAGCAGTTTGGACAGCTCAAGCAATCAGCCCCAGCATTTT.

This clonotype was seen ten or more times. The genes are TRBV15 and TRBJ2-7; no firm D call. V gave up 7 bases and J gave up 2 bases, with 18 bases separating them. The germline gives CDR1 LNHNV, CDR2 YYDKDF (reference sequence). The CDR3 contains 15 residues. In nucleotides, the CDR3 is TGTGCCACCAAATTATCGGGCAGCGATACCTACGAGCAGTACTTC. This codes for CATKLSGSDTYEQYF.

This clonotype was detected ten times or more. V usage is TRBV6-1 and J usage is TRBJ2-5; D perhaps matches TRBD1 (6 bases). Looked up from germline, CDR1 is MNHNS and CDR2 is SASEGT. The CDR3 has 14 residues. Trimming pared 6 bases from V and 5 bases from J, leaving 16 bases between. The CDR3 reads CASSGTTTVETQYF. The CDR3 region has the DNA TGTGCCAGCAGCGGGACAACCACTGTGGAGACCCAGTACTTC.

The chain is built from TRBV30 and TRBJ1-1; D is possibly TRBD1 (6 bases). V lost 3 bases, J lost 8 bases, and 19 bases lay in between. The CDR3 spans 14 residues. Germline-derived CDR1 and CDR2 are GTSNPN and SVGIG (reference sequence). The CDR3 DNA follows: TGTGCCTGGAGGAGACGGACAGTAGGGAGAGAAGCTTTCTTT. Translation gives CAWRRRTVGREAFF. The whole variable domain, filled in from reference TRBV30 and TRBJ1-1, reads SQTIHQWPATLVQPVGSPLSLECTVEGTSNPNLYWYRQAAGRGLQLLFYSVGIGQISSEVPQNLSASRPQDRQFILSSKKLLLSDSGFYLCAWRRRTVGREAFFGQGTRLTVV.

V usage is TRBV27 and J usage is TRBJ1-6; 7 bases are a match to TRBD1. The CDR3 totals 13 residues. The germline V gene encodes CDR1 MNHEY and CDR2 SMNVEV (reference sequence). The ends lost 6 bases at V and 10 bases at J; junction bases unmatched: 6. The CDR3 nucleotides read TGTGCCAGCAGCGGGGCAGGGGGATCACCCCTCCACTTT. This encodes CASSGAGGSPLHF.

This clonotype occurred a few times. CDR3 residues: CASKGMGQNNYGYTF. The CDR3 coding sequence is TGTGCCAGCAAGGGTATGGGACAAAATAACTATGGCTACACCTTC. V gene TRBV6-1 combines with J gene TRBJ1-2; tentatively, D is TRBD1 (6 bases). The CDR3 runs to 15 residues. Trimming cost V 7 bases and J 1 base, with 16 bases left between them. Germline lookup yields CDR1 MNHNS and CDR2 SASEGT.

The chain joins TRBV9 to TRBJ2-3; weak D call: TRBD1 (6 bases). V lost 3 bases, J lost 2 bases, and 16 bases lay in between. From germline, CDR1 is SGDLS and CDR2 YYNGEE. The CDR3 loop spans 16 amino acids. DNA for the CDR3: TGTGCCAGCAGCGCCGGTCAGGGGACCCCCACAGATACGCAGTATTTT. Translation gives CASSAGQGTPTDTQYF.

This clonotype has a single count. Its ends do not fully match the called genes, so a read error is possible. This chain joins TRBV2 and TRBJ2-1; weak D call: TRBD2 (5 bases). Per germline, CDR1 SNHLY and CDR2 FYNNEI. The CDR3 contains 13 residues. CDR3 residues: CASSVDLRNEQLF. CDR3 DNA: TGTGCCAGCAGTGTGGACTTAAGGAATGAGCAGCTCTTC.

Only a few counts were recorded for this clonotype. V usage is TRBV3-1 and J usage is TRBJ2-3, with 7 bases lining up with TRBD2. The J segment lost 2 bases and the V segment lost 0 bases, leaving 11 bases of the junction unmatched. The CDR3 is made up of 18 amino acids. Germline V gene sequence: CDR1 LGHDT, CDR2 YNNKEL (reference sequence). The CDR3 sequence is CASSQDDPPGGATDTQYF. The CDR3 nucleotides read TGTGCCAGCAGCCAAGATGACCCCCCGGGAGGTGCCACAGATACGCAGTATTTT.

The sample holds a few counts of this clonotype. The chain carries TRBV29-1 and TRBJ1-4; 8 bases are shared with TRBD1. CDR3 length: 14 residues. With 7 bases clipped from V and 7 bases from J, the junction kept 11 bases outside the gene matches. Germline lookup yields CDR1 SQVTM and CDR2 ANQGSEA. The CDR3 region has the DNA TGCAGCGCAACACAGGGGGGGACGGCTGAAAAACTGTTTTTT. This gives the protein CSATQGGTAEKLFF.